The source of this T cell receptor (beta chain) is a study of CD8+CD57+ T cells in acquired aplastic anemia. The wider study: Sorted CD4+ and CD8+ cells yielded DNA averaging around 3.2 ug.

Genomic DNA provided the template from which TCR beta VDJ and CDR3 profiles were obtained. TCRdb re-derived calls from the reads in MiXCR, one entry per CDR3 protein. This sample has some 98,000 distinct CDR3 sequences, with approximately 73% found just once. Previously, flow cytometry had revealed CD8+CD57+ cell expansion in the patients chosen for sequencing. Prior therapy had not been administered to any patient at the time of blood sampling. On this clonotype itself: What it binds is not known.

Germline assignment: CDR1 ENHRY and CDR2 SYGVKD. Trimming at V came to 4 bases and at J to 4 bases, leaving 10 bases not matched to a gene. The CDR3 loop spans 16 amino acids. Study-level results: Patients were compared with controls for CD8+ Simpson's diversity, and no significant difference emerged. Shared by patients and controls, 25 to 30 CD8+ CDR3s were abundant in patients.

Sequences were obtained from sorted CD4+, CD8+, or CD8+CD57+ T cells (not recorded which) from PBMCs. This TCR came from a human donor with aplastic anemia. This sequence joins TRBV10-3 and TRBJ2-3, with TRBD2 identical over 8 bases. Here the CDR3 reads CAISGPRGLEPDTQYF. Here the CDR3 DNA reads TGTGCCATCAGTGGACCCCGGGGACTAGAGCCAGATACGCAGTATTTT.